Presented here are 29 T cell receptor beta chains from one specimen sequenced in a study of cytomegalovirus exposure and HLA in healthy donors. The PCR made use of 60 Vbeta and 13 Jbeta primers. Method: immunoSEQ multiplex PCR; TCRdb's copy keeps in-frame clones and lacks some. The table has tens of thousands of clones, roughly 85% seen once. The sample was PBMCs. These receptors were collected from a man between 25 and 39 years old in good health and CMV-seronegative.

This chain uses TRBV5-4 with TRBJ2-1; TRBD2 agrees at 7 bases. V gave up 2 bases and J gave up 7 bases; unmatched junction bases: 3. Germline loops: CDR1 SGHNT, CDR2 YYREEE (reference sequence). The CDR3 spans 13 residues. DNA of the CDR3: TGTGCCAGCAGCTTCCTAGCGGAAAATGAGCAGTTCTTC. It is translated as CASSFLAENEQFF.

V gene TRBV28 combines with J gene TRBJ2-2; the match to TRBD1 covers 7 bases. The germline CDR1 and CDR2 sequences are MDHEN and SYDVKM. The CDR3 has 15 amino acids. The V and J ends lost 10 bases and 4 bases, in that order; junction bases with no gene match: 12. The CDR3 sequence is CAIGRTGVPTGELFF. The CDR3 DNA sequence: TGTGCCATAGGACGTACAGGGGTCCCCACCGGGGAGCTGTTTTTT.

The CDR3 loop reads CSVGQLNTEAFF. The CDR3 DNA is TGCAGCGTGGGACAGCTGAACACTGAAGCTTTCTTT. J is TRBJ1-1 and V is TRBV29-1; 7 positions agree with TRBD1. With 6 bases clipped from V and 0 bases from J, the junction kept 1 base outside the gene matches. Germline loops: CDR1 SQVTM, CDR2 ANQGSEA. The CDR3 length is 12 residues. Combining the CDR3 with reference TRBV29-1 and TRBJ1-1 gives the whole variable domain SAVISQKPSRDICQRGTSLTIQCQVDSQVTMMFWYRQQPGQSLTLIATANQGSEATYESGFVIDKFPISRPNLTFSTLTVSNMSPEDSSIYLCSVGQLNTEAFFGQGTRLTVV.

This sequence joins TRBV11-2 and TRBJ2-7; 11 nucleotides agree with TRBD2. J gave up 1 base and V 3 bases, and 5 bases lay outside the gene matches. CDR1 is SGHAT and CDR2 is FQNNGV in the germline V gene. This CDR3 region has 16 residues. CDR3 protein: CASSFTSGSGSYEQYF. The CDR3 bases are TGTGCCAGCAGCTTCACTAGCGGGAGCGGTTCCTACGAGCAGTACTTC. The full variable domain, completed using reference TRBV11-2 and TRBJ2-7, is EAGVAQSPRYKIIEKRQSVAFWCNPISGHATLYWYQQILGQGPKLLIQFQNNGVVDDSQLPKDRFSAERLKGVDSTLKIQPAKLEDSAVYLCASSFTSGSGSYEQYFGPGTRLTVT.

The chain is built from TRBV7-8 and TRBJ1-3; D is undetermined. The germline V and J ends were trimmed by 3 bases and 5 bases, with 2 bases remaining between them. Germline CDR1 and CDR2: SGHVS and FQNEAQ. The CDR3 is 11 residues long. CDR3 in DNA: TGTGCCAGCAGCTTCAGAAACACCATATATTTT. It specifies CASSFRNTIYF.

The V gene is TRBV7-2, the J gene TRBJ2-7; TRBD1 is a possible D gene (8 bases). The germline V gene encodes CDR1 SGHTA and CDR2 FQGNSA. V gave up 1 base and J gave up 4 bases, with 26 bases separating them. This CDR3 is built from 19 residues. CDR3 loop: CASSLVVPGQVGGRYEQYF. Here the CDR3 DNA reads TGTGCCAGCAGCTTAGTTGTGCCGGGACAGGTGGGGGGGAGGTACGAGCAGTACTTC.

This chain uses TRBV6-1 with TRBJ2-1, with 7 bases matching TRBD1. The CDR3 spans 16 residues. Germline V gene sequence: CDR1 MNHNS, CDR2 SASEGT. The ends lost 2 bases at V and 0 bases at J; junction bases unmatched: 4. This chain's CDR3 is CASSEQAGGSYNEQFF. CDR3 DNA: TGTGCCAGCAGTGAACAGGCAGGGGGCTCCTACAATGAGCAGTTCTTC.

The genes are TRBV2 and TRBJ2-1, with 7 bases matching TRBD1. CDR3 size: 13 residues. The germline V gene encodes CDR1 SNHLY and CDR2 FYNNEI. V was pared by 6 bases and J by 4 bases, with 3 bases of the junction left unmatched. Here the CDR3 DNA reads TGTGCCAGCAGCAGACAGGGATACAATGAGCAGTTCTTC. This encodes CASSRQGYNEQFF.

The V gene is TRBV6-5, the J gene TRBJ2-2; 13 positions agree with TRBD2. The CDR3 totals 15 residues. The V and J ends lost 8 bases and 4 bases, in that order; junction bases with no gene match: 4. Per the germline V gene, CDR1 is MNHEY and CDR2 is SVGAGI. CDR3 amino acids: CASQTSGRFTGELFF. Here the CDR3 DNA reads TGTGCCAGCCAGACTAGCGGGAGGTTCACCGGGGAGCTGTTTTTT.

The V and J genes are TRBV9 and TRBJ1-6, with D possibly matching TRBD1 (6 bases). V lost 4 bases and J 5 bases, leaving 10 bases between the germline ends. The CDR3 has 14 residues. Per germline, CDR1 SGDLS and CDR2 YYNGEE. The CDR3 is CASSPGVHNSPLHF. DNA for the CDR3: TGTGCCAGCAGCCCAGGGGTCCATAATTCACCCCTCCACTTT.

The chain recombines TRBV4-1 with TRBJ1-3, with a weak D call TRBD1 (5 bases). V was pared by 5 bases and J by 0 bases, with 11 bases between. Germline loops: CDR1 MGHRA, CDR2 YSYEKL. The CDR3 is 15 residues long. The CDR3 loop is CASSDDRLSGNTIYF. The CDR3 bases are TGCGCCAGCAGCGATGACAGACTCTCTGGAAACACCATATATTTT.

J is TRBJ1-6 and V is TRBV6-5; maybe TRBD1 (6 bases). Germline V gene data show CDR1 as MNHEY and CDR2 as SVGAGI. Trimming left V 6 bases short and J 8 bases short, with 14 bases between. There are 14 residues in the CDR3. Written as DNA, the CDR3 is TGTGCCAGCAGACATGACAGGCACGATTCACCCCTCCACTTT. Its protein is CASRHDRHDSPLHF.

This chain uses TRBV18 with TRBJ2-1; no firm D call. V lost 3 bases and J 7 bases, leaving 10 bases between the germline ends. CDR1 is KGHSH and CDR2 is LQKENI in the germline V gene. The CDR3 is 13 residues long. CDR3 DNA: TGTGCCAGCTCACCCCCAGGCCTAAATGAGCAGTTCTTC. Residues: CASSPPGLNEQFF.

This clone has a handful of counts. The chain uses TRBV28 and TRBJ2-5; 10 nucleotides line up with TRBD2. The DNA end favors TRBJ2-7, so the J call may be wrong. This CDR3 contains 14 residues. Per the germline V gene, CDR1 is MDHEN and CDR2 is SYDVKM. The CDR3 loop is CASSFSGGAGEQYF. Written as DNA, the CDR3 is TGTGCCAGCAGTTTCAGCGGGGGGGCTGGCGAGCAGTACTTC.

The rearrangement links TRBV6-5 to TRBJ1-4; no reliable D call. CDR3 length: 15 residues. Between the trimmed V and J ends, which lost 2 bases and 5 bases, there was a span of 12 bases. Germline V lookup: CDR1 MNHEY, CDR2 SVGAGI. The CDR3 nucleotides read TGTGCCAGCAGTTACGGCAACAGCTTCAATGAAAAACTGTTTTTT. It encodes CASSYGNSFNEKLFF.

This rearrangement joins TRBV7-9 to TRBJ2-3; 12 positions match TRBD2. The CDR3 totals 17 residues. Trimming took 5 bases from V and 7 from J; bases not matched to a gene: 13. Germline V lookup: CDR1 SEHNR, CDR2 FQNEAQ (reference sequence). The CDR3 spells CASSPTVLAGGENTQYF. CDR3 nucleotide sequence: TGTGCCAGCAGCCCAACTGTTCTAGCGGGAGGGGAGAATACGCAGTATTTT.

This chain uses TRBV19 with TRBJ2-3; D is ambiguous. Looked up from germline, CDR1 is LNHDA and CDR2 is SQIVND (reference sequence). V lost 6 bases and J 4 bases, leaving 5 bases between the germline ends. The CDR3 contains 11 residues. Written as DNA, the CDR3 is TGTGCCAGTAGCCAATCAGATACGCAGTATTTT. This codes for CASSQSDTQYF. Using reference TRBV19 and TRBJ2-3 for the parts outside the CDR3, the full variable domain is DGGITQSPKYLFRKEGQNVTLSCEQNLNHDAMYWYRQDPGQGLRLIYYSQIVNDFQKGDIAEGYSVSREKKESFPLTVTSAQKNPTAFYLCASSQSDTQYFGPGTRLTVL.

The chain recombines TRBV30 with TRBJ2-5, with 7 bases fitting TRBD2. The J call may be wrong; the DNA end is better matched by TRBJ2-7. The CDR3 length is 13 residues. CDR1 GTSNPN and CDR2 SVGIG come from the germline V gene (reference sequence). CDR3 DNA: TGTGCCTGGAGTAGCGGGACCTCCTACGAGCAGTACTTC. Translation gives CAWSSGTSYEQYF.

This chain connects TRBV27 to TRBJ2-2; 11 positions match TRBD2. V lost 6 bases and J lost 4; bases outside the gene matches: 1. From germline, CDR1 is MNHEY and CDR2 SMNVEV (reference sequence). The CDR3 runs to 14 residues. The CDR3 bases are TGTGCCAGCAGGCTAGCGGGGGGCACCGGGGAGCTGTTTTTT. Amino acids: CASRLAGGTGELFF.

CDR3 region: CASSPGQDYGYTF. The CDR3 DNA sequence: TGTGCCAGCAGCCCCGGACAGGACTATGGCTACACCTTC. The chain has TRBV11-2 and TRBJ1-2; 7 nucleotides line up with TRBD1. V lost 5 bases to trimming and J lost 3 bases; unmatched junction nucleotides: 3. The CDR3 runs 13 residues. The germline CDR1 and CDR2 sequences are SGHAT and FQNNGV.

V gene TRBV5-1 combines with J gene TRBJ1-1; tentatively, D is TRBD1 (5 bases). The CDR3 has 16 residues. Germline V gene sequence: CDR1 SGHRS, CDR2 YFSETQ. Trimming pared 5 bases from V and 6 bases from J, leaving 23 bases between. The CDR3: CASRTQPQGPTPEAFF. CDR3 in DNA: TGCGCCAGCAGGACGCAGCCGCAGGGTCCTACCCCTGAAGCTTTCTTT. The entire variable domain, with the rest obtained from reference TRBV5-1 and TRBJ1-1, is as follows: KAGVTQTPRYLIKTRGQQVTLSCSPISGHRSVSWYQQTPGQGLQFLFEYFSETQRNKGNFPGRFSGRQFSNSRSEMNVSTLELGDSALYLCASRTQPQGPTPEAFFGQGTRLTVV.

This chain links TRBV30 with TRBJ2-7; 11 nucleotides line up with TRBD1. CDR3 size: 15 residues. The J segment lost 1 base and the V segment lost 3 bases, leaving 5 bases of the junction unmatched. CDR1 is GTSNPN, CDR2 SVGIG, per germline (reference sequence). CDR3 coding DNA: TGTGCCTGGAGACGGACAGGGGGCGAGTCCTACGAGCAGTACTTC. Translated, it gives CAWRRTGGESYEQYF.

This clone showed up just once. The rearrangement links TRBV7-2 to TRBJ2-6, with TRBD1 identical over 7 bases. Germline CDR1 reads SGHTA; CDR2 reads FQGNSA. V lost 5 bases, J lost 2 bases, and 3 bases stayed unmatched. The CDR3 is 15 amino acids. This CDR3 is CASSLDRAGANVLTF. CDR3 sequence (DNA): TGTGCCAGCAGCCTAGACAGGGCTGGGGCCAACGTCCTGACTTTC.

The V call is TRBV5-1, the J call TRBJ2-7; a weak D match, TRBD2 (5 bases). Germline V gene sequence: CDR1 SGHRS, CDR2 YFSETQ. The CDR3 length is 13 residues. Deletions cut 4 bases from V and 9 bases from J, with 17 bases between. CDR3 nucleotides: TGCGCCAGCAGCACACCCGGACTCCTCGGGCAGTACTTC. It is translated as CASSTPGLLGQYF. Together with reference TRBV5-1 and TRBJ2-7, the CDR3 gives the full variable domain: KAGVTQTPRYLIKTRGQQVTLSCSPISGHRSVSWYQQTPGQGLQFLFEYFSETQRNKGNFPGRFSGRQFSNSRSEMNVSTLELGDSALYLCASSTPGLLGQYFGPGTRLTVT.

The chain has TRBV9 and TRBJ2-2; 15 positions match TRBD2. J lost 7 bases, V lost 4 bases, and 8 bases had no gene match. The CDR3 spans 17 residues. Germline V gives CDR1 SGDLS, CDR2 YYNGEE. The CDR3 region is CASSPGLAGGQSGELFF. In DNA form, the CDR3 reads TGTGCCAGCAGCCCCGGACTAGCGGGGGGGCAGAGCGGGGAGCTGTTTTTT.

The chain carries TRBV5-1 and TRBJ1-1; D possibly corresponds to TRBD1 (5 bases). Trimming removed 1 base at V and 3 bases at J, with 16 bases between. Looked up from germline, CDR1 is SGHRS and CDR2 is YFSETQ. The CDR3 totals 16 residues. CDR3 DNA sequence: TGCGCCAGCAGCTTGTGGGGCAGGCAGGCCGACACTGAAGCTTTCTTT. This gives the protein CASSLWGRQADTEAFF.

V gene TRBV7-9 combines with J gene TRBJ1-6; weak D call: TRBD1 (5 bases). Germline V gene sequence: CDR1 SEHNR, CDR2 FQNEAQ (reference sequence). Trimming removed 7 bases at V and 14 bases at J, with 30 bases between. The CDR3 spans 17 residues. The CDR3 spells CASTGSVRREGPFTLHF. The CDR3 DNA is TGTGCCAGCACGGGAAGCGTTCGTCGGGAGGGGCCCTTTACCCTCCACTTT.

This chain connects TRBV27 to TRBJ1-1; 11 bases fit TRBD1. Per germline, CDR1 MNHEY and CDR2 SMNVEV (reference sequence). The trim removed 8 bases at V and 7 bases at J, leaving 9 bases unmatched. The length of the CDR3 is 14 residues. CDR3 nucleotide sequence: TGTGCCAGCGGGGCATGGACAGGGGGCTTTGAAGCTTTCTTT. Amino acid sequence: CASGAWTGGFEAFF.

The chain combines TRBV7-9 with TRBJ2-1; D not resolved. Per the germline V gene, CDR1 is SEHNR and CDR2 is FQNEAQ (reference sequence). V lost 5 bases, J lost 7 bases, and 18 bases lay in between. The CDR3 runs to 15 residues. DNA for the CDR3: TGTGCCAGCAGCGCCCGACTCAAACCCGAAAATGAGCAGTTCTTC. Translating gives CASSARLKPENEQFF.